Listed below are T cell receptor beta chains from one sample, sequenced in a study of T cells after yellow fever vaccination. TCRdb redid the calling of the 5' RACE reads with MiXCR, one entry per CDR3 protein. The sample yields around 340,000 distinct CDR3 sequences, roughly 8.7% seen once. The sample consisted of PBMCs, taken on the day of the first yellow fever vaccination. The receptors come from a man in his late teens or twenties who received the YFV17D yellow fever vaccine. Both conserved end residues are part of each CDR3. D genes are given only for firm matches. Part of the rows lack a size; the others show once, few, many or a class for expanded clones.

j_gene,abundance,v_gene,d_gene,CDR3aa,CDR3nt
TRBJ2-3,-,TRBV20-1,-,CSAPLDTQYF,TGCAGTGCTCCGCTAGATACGCAGTATTTT
TRBJ1-1,few,TRBV6-5,-,CASSAGAAAFF,TGTGCCAGCAGCGCCGGGGCAGCGGCTTTCTTT
TRBJ2-5,-,TRBV18,TRBD1,CASRSGQQETQYF,TGTGCCAGCCGATCGGGACAGCAAGAGACCCAGTACTTC
TRBJ2-1,few,TRBV12-3/TRBV12-4,TRBD1,CASSPPERGLYNEQFF,TGTGCCAGCAGTCCTCCGGAAAGGGGGCTCTACAATGAGCAGTTCTTC
TRBJ1-5,-,TRBV7-2,TRBD1,CASSLAIDRANQPQHF,TGTGCCAGCAGCTTAGCCATCGACAGGGCTAATCAGCCCCAGCATTTT
TRBJ1-2,many,TRBV20-1,-,CSASPPGNYGYTF,TGCAGTGCCTCTCCCCCAGGGAACTATGGCTACACCTTC
TRBJ1-5,-,TRBV7-9,-,CASSLGSSASNQPQHF,TGTGCCAGCAGCTTAGGGTCTTCGGCTAGCAATCAGCCCCAGCATTTT
TRBJ2-3,many,TRBV10-3,-,CAISESRDTGQYF,TGTGCCATCAGTGAGTCTAGGGACACCGGGCAGTATTTT
TRBJ1-1,-,TRBV11-1,TRBD1,CASSIGTALEAFF,TGTGCCAGCAGCATCGGGACAGCTTTAGAAGCTTTCTTT
TRBJ2-2,few,TRBV5-1,-,CASSLEGVRDIPNTGELFF,TGCGCCAGCAGCTTGGAAGGAGTGCGGGACATACCGAACACCGGGGAGCTGTTTTTT
TRBJ2-2,-,TRBV20-1,-,CSARERGLKGDTGELFF,TGCAGTGCTAGAGAGCGCGGCCTAAAGGGGGACACCGGGGAGCTGTTTTTT
TRBJ1-5,-,TRBV6-2/TRBV6-3,-,CASSGASDNQPQHF,TGTGCCAGCTCGGGGGCGTCGGACAATCAGCCCCAGCATTTT
TRBJ2-3,-,TRBV5-5,-,CDSSFSTDTQYF,TGTGACAGCAGCTTCAGCACAGATACGCAGTATTTT
TRBJ1-4,-,TRBV9,-,CASSVGTLNEKLFF,TGTGCCAGCAGCGTCGGGACACTAAATGAAAAACTGTTTTTT
TRBJ1-1,-,TRBV4-1,-,CASRLEGANTEAFF,TGCGCCAGCAGACTCGAAGGAGCGAACACTGAAGCTTTCTTT
TRBJ1-4,few,TRBV7-2,-,CASSLVQGTNEKLFF,TGTGCCAGCAGCTTAGTTCAGGGAACTAATGAAAAACTGTTTTTT
TRBJ2-7,-,TRBV20-1,TRBD1,CSARALGQGLYEQYF,TGCAGTGCTAGAGCCCTGGGACAGGGACTCTACGAGCAGTACTTC
TRBJ1-4,-,TRBV3-1,TRBD1,CACSQEPRGTGDEKLFF,TGTGCCTGCAGCCAGGAACCCCGTGGGACAGGGGATGAAAAACTGTTTTTT
TRBJ2-3,few,TRBV4-3,-,CASSQGLAGRDTQYF,TGCGCCAGCAGCCAAGGTCTAGCCGGGAGAGATACGCAGTATTTT
TRBJ2-2,-,TRBV5-5,TRBD1,CASTKKQGRDTGELFF,TGTGCCAGCACCAAGAAACAGGGGCGAGACACCGGGGAGCTGTTTTTT
TRBJ2-5,few,TRBV25-1,TRBD1,CASSEYSDRVGEETQYF,TGTGCCAGCAGTGAATACTCGGACAGGGTTGGGGAAGAGACCCAGTACTTC
TRBJ1-1,few,TRBV10-3,-,CAIVPESSTEAFF,TGTGCCATCGTTCCCGAATCGTCGACTGAAGCTTTCTTT
TRBJ1-4,-,TRBV7-9,-,CASSLTGEPNEKLFF,TGTGCCAGCAGCTTAACCGGGGAGCCTAATGAAAAACTGTTTTTT
TRBJ2-3,few,TRBV20-1,-,CSAQLDTDTHYF,TGCAGTGCCCAACTAGACACAGATACGCATTATTTT
TRBJ2-3,few,TRBV7-3,-,CASSLKGFDGSTDTQYF,TGTGCCAGCAGCTTGAAGGGCTTCGACGGGTCCACAGATACGCAGTATTTT
TRBJ1-1,few,TRBV6-5,-,CASSYLAENTEAFF,TGTGCCAGCAGTTACCTTGCAGAGAACACTGAAGCTTTCTTT
TRBJ1-2,-,TRBV4-1,TRBD1,CASSQVASGGNYGYTF,TGCGCCAGCAGCCAGGTTGCCTCAGGGGGCAACTATGGCTACACCTTC
TRBJ2-4,-,TRBV4-3,TRBD1,CASSQEGTVTNIQYF,TGCGCCAGCAGCCAAGAGGGGACAGTCACAAACATTCAGTACTTC